Following are 18 T cell receptor beta chains from one sample sequenced in a study of blood T cell repertoires in COVID-19 (dated by TCRdb to about 2020). Libraries came from the immunoSEQ multiplex PCR assay. TCRdb took over this immuneACCESS table, retaining in-frame rearrangements with V and J assigned. Such tables are incomplete; in checked studies, under half of the missing clones stem from an unresolved V gene, and the remainder is unexplained. The sample profile shows hundreds of thousands of clones; 83% of them were found once. In total, the top ten clones hold roughly 4.8% of the sample. The sequencing input was PBMCs or T cells enriched from blood (not recorded which). The source of these receptors is a woman between 45 and 60 years old who had been exposed to COVID-19.

Points on this clone: Within the sample, other DNA sequences also encode this same CDR3. This chain's CDR3 is CAWDLGSGANVLTF. CDR3 bases: TGTGCCTGGGATCTCGGCTCTGGGGCCAACGTCCTGACTTTC. This sequence joins TRBV30 and TRBJ2-6; D not resolved. Trimming cost V 5 bases and J 0 bases, with 8 bases left between them. In germline, CDR1 is GTSNPN, CDR2 SVGIG (reference sequence). The CDR3 is 14 amino acids.

In its sample, this clone was seen once. The chain couples TRBV5-1 to TRBJ2-7, with 8 bases fitting TRBD1. CDR1 and CDR2 from the germline V gene are SGHRS and YFSETQ. The V segment lost 3 bases and the J segment 0 bases; nucleotides outside the gene matches: 8. The CDR3 has 16 residues. In DNA form, the CDR3 reads TGCGCCAGCAGCTATGGGCCGGGACAGGCCTCCTACGAGCAGTACTTC. It translates to CASSYGPGQASYEQYF.

The chain recombines TRBV5-4 with TRBJ2-5; 11 bases agree with TRBD1. The trim removed 4 bases at V and 4 bases at J, leaving 6 bases unmatched. This CDR3 contains 15 residues. Germline loops: CDR1 SGHNT, CDR2 YYREEE (reference sequence). The CDR3 reads CASSPKGQGGETQYF. The CDR3 bases are TGTGCCAGCAGCCCGAAGGGACAGGGGGGAGAGACCCAGTACTTC.

This chain joins TRBV27 and TRBJ2-7; D might be TRBD1 (5 bases). The CDR3 consists of 12 residues. V dropped 8 bases and J dropped 2 bases, with 10 bases sitting between them. CDR1 is MNHEY, CDR2 SMNVEV, per germline (reference sequence). This CDR3 reads CASSTGAYEQYF. CDR3 DNA: TGTGCCAGCTCTACAGGAGCCTACGAGCAGTACTTC.

The rearrangement links TRBV28 to TRBJ1-2; 8 positions match TRBD1. V trimming: 7 bases; J trimming: 10 bases; junction bases outside the gene matches: 8. The CDR3 extends over 12 amino acids. Germline lookup yields CDR1 MDHEN and CDR2 SYDVKM. The CDR3 sequence is CASTPPDRAYTF. For the CDR3, the DNA is TGTGCCAGCACCCCTCCGGACAGGGCCTACACCTTC.

The J gene is TRBJ1-6, the V gene TRBV19, with D possibly matching TRBD1 (6 bases). Trimming removed 3 bases from V and 7 bases from J, with 10 bases in between. CDR1 is LNHDA, CDR2 SQIVND, per germline (reference sequence). CDR3 size: 14 residues. CDR3 sequence: CASSINRDNSPLHF. The CDR3 DNA reads TGTGCCAGTAGTATTAACAGGGACAATTCACCCCTCCACTTT.

This clone occurred a few times. CDR3 protein: CASSLDRSNEQFF. DNA of the CDR3: TGTGCCAGCAGTTTAGACAGAAGCAATGAGCAGTTCTTC. This rearrangement joins TRBV12-3 or TRBV12-4 to TRBJ2-1; unclear D gene. Deletions cut 1 base from V and 6 bases from J, with 7 bases between. This CDR3 region has 13 residues.

The CDR3 spells CASSLSWGTGVNQPQHF. The DNA for the CDR3 is TGTGCCAGCAGTTTATCGTGGGGGACAGGGGTCAATCAGCCCCAGCATTTT. The chain is built from TRBV27 and TRBJ1-5; 10 bases match TRBD1. Trimming at V came to 0 bases and at J to 3 bases, leaving 5 bases not matched to a gene. In germline, CDR1 is MNHEY, CDR2 SMNVEV (reference sequence). The CDR3 is 17 residues long.

The chain couples TRBV2 to TRBJ1-1; D remains ambiguous. Germline V lookup: CDR1 SNHLY, CDR2 FYNNEI. The length of the CDR3 is 12 residues. V dropped 3 bases and J dropped 7 bases, with 9 bases sitting between them. In DNA form, the CDR3 reads TGTGCCAGCAGTGATGGGCCCTTTGAAGCTTTCTTT. Amino acids: CASSDGPFEAFF.

As concerns this clone: Other DNA sequences in this specimen translate into the identical CDR3. The rearrangement uses TRBV6-2 or TRBV6-3 and TRBJ1-2; maybe TRBD1 (5 bases). This CDR3 comprises 15 residues. Germline-derived CDR1 and CDR2 are MNHEY and SVGEGT. V shed 0 bases and J shed 0 bases, with 8 bases lying between them. CDR3 sequence: CASSYSGGTNYGYTF. In DNA, the CDR3 is TGTGCCAGCAGTTACTCTGGGGGGACTAACTATGGCTACACCTTC.

The genes are TRBV7-2 and TRBJ1-5; TRBD1 is a possible D gene (6 bases). The CDR3 covers 14 residues. CDR1 and CDR2 (germline): SGHTA, FQGNSA. V lost 3 bases and J lost 4, with 10 bases in between. CDR3 region: CASSLGGLNQPQHF. As DNA, the CDR3 is TGTGCCAGCAGCTTGGGGGGGCTGAATCAGCCCCAGCATTTT.

A single count supports this clone. The rearrangement uses TRBV5-6 and TRBJ2-7; tentative D call: TRBD1 (6 bases). Germline CDR1 is SGHDT and CDR2 is YYEEEE. Trimming pared 0 bases from V and 1 base from J, leaving 17 bases between. The CDR3 contains 17 residues. CDR3 in DNA: TGTGCCAGCAGCTTGGCCTACACACAGGGTGCATCCTACGAGCAGTACTTC. This sequence encodes CASSLAYTQGASYEQYF.

The chain links TRBV2 to TRBJ1-5, with a weak D call TRBD1 (6 bases). Trimming took off 9 bases at V and 7 bases at J, with 19 bases between the two ends. This CDR3 is built from 14 residues. Germline CDR1 and CDR2: SNHLY and FYNNEI. The CDR3 spells CASAGQPNHQPQHF. CDR3 sequence (DNA): TGTGCCAGTGCAGGACAGCCGAACCACCAGCCCCAGCATTTT.

The rearrangement joins TRBV28 to TRBJ1-6; perhaps TRBD1 as D (6 bases). CDR3 length: 16 residues. Germline CDR1 MDHEN, CDR2 SYDVKM. Trimming shortened V by 6 bases and J by 9 bases, and 21 bases separated the two germline ends. CDR3 loop: CASRRAGALHSSPLHF. In nucleotides, the CDR3 is TGTGCCAGCAGAAGGGCGGGGGCGCTACACAGTTCACCCCTCCACTTT.

This clone has more than one count but fewer than ten. The V and J genes are TRBV30 and TRBJ2-7; perhaps TRBD2 as D (5 bases). From germline, CDR1 is GTSNPN and CDR2 SVGIG (reference sequence). The CDR3 sequence is 14 residues long. Trimming cost V 2 bases and J 7 bases, with 18 bases left between them. CDR3 in amino acids: CAWSRGPSSGEQYF. The CDR3 DNA reads as TGTGCCTGGAGTCGCGGGCCCTCCTCGGGGGAGCAGTACTTC.

This chain links TRBV5-1 with TRBJ2-3; 7 nucleotides line up with TRBD1. Per the germline V gene, CDR1 is SGHRS and CDR2 is YFSETQ. CDR3 size: 15 residues. V was clipped by 0 bases and J by 4 bases; unmatched bases: 5. The DNA for the CDR3 is TGCGCCAGCAGCTTGGTAAACAGGGGCGCAGATACGCAGTATTTT. Its translation: CASSLVNRGADTQYF.

The chain employs TRBV30 and TRBJ2-2, with TRBD2 as a possible D gene (5 bases). CDR3 length: 14 amino acids. Germline V CDR1 and CDR2: GTSNPN, SVGIG (reference sequence). With 1 base removed from V and 3 bases from J, the gap between germline ends came to 9 bases. DNA of the CDR3: TGTGCCTGGAGTGCCCCGCGGGACACCGGGGAGCTGTTTTTT. It encodes CAWSAPRDTGELFF.

In this sample, this clone turned up a few times. The chain uses TRBV5-4 and TRBJ2-7, with 7 bases matching TRBD1. This CDR3 has 15 residues. Per the germline V gene, CDR1 is SGHNT and CDR2 is YYREEE (reference sequence). The V and J ends lost 0 bases and 0 bases, in that order; junction bases with no gene match: 3. CDR3 DNA: TGTGCCAGCAGCTTGGGACAGGGAGCCTCCTACGAGCAGTACTTC. Its protein is CASSLGQGASYEQYF.